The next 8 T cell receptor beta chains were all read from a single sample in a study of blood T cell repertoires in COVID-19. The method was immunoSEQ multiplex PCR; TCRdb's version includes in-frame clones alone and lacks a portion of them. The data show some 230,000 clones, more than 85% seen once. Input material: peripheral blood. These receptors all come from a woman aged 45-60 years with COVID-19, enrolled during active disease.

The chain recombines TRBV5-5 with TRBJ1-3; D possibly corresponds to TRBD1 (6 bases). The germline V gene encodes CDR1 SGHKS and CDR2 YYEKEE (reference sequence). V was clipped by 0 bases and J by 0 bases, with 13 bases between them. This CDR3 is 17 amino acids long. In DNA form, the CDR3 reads TGTGCCAGCAGCTTGGTGGACAGCACAATCTCTGGAAACACCATATATTTT. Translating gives CASSLVDSTISGNTIYF.

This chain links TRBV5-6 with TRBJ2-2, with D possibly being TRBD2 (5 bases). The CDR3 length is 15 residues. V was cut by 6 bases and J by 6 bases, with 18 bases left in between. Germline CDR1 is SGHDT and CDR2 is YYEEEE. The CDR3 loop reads CASTARGLSAGELFF. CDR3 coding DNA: TGTGCCAGCACCGCCCGGGGATTGTCCGCCGGGGAGCTGTTTTTT.

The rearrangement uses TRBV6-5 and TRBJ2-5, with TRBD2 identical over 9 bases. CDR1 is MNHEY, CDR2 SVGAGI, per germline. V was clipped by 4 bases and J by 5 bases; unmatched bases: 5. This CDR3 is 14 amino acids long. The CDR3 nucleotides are TGTGCCAGCAGTTCCACTAGCGGGTGGGAGACCCAGTACTTC. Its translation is CASSSTSGWETQYF.

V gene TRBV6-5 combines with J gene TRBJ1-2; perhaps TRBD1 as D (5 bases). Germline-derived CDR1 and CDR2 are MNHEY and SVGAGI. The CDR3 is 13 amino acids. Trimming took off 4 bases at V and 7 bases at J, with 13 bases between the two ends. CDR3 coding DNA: TGTGCCAGCAGTTTTCAGGGTTTTCTTGGCTACACCTTC. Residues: CASSFQGFLGYTF.

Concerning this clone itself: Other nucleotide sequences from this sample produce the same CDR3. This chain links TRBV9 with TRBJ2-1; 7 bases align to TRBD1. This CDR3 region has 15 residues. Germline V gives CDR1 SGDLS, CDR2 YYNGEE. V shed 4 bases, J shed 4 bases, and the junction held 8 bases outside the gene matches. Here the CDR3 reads CASSPRDRVYNEQFF. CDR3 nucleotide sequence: TGTGCCAGCAGCCCCCGGGACAGAGTTTACAATGAGCAGTTCTTC.

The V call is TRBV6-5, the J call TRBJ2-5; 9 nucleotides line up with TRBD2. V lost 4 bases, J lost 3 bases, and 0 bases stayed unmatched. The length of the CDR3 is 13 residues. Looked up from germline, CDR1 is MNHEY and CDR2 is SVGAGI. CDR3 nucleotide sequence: TGTGCCAGCAGTTCTAGCGGGGAAGAGACCCAGTACTTC. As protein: CASSSSGEETQYF.

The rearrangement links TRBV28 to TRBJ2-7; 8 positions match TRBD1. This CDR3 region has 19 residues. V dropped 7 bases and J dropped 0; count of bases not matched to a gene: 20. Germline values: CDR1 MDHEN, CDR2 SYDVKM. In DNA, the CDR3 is TGTGCCAGCAAAAGACGGGTGGACAGGGTAGGCAGTAGCTCCTACGAGCAGTACTTC. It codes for CASKRRVDRVGSSSYEQYF.

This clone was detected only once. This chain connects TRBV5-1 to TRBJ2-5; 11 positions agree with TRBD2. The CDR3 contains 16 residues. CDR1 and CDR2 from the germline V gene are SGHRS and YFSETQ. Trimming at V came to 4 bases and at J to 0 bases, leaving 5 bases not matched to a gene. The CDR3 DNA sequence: TGCGCCAGCAGCCCGGCTAGCGGGGGGTACCAAGAGACCCAGTACTTC. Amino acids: CASSPASGGYQETQYF.